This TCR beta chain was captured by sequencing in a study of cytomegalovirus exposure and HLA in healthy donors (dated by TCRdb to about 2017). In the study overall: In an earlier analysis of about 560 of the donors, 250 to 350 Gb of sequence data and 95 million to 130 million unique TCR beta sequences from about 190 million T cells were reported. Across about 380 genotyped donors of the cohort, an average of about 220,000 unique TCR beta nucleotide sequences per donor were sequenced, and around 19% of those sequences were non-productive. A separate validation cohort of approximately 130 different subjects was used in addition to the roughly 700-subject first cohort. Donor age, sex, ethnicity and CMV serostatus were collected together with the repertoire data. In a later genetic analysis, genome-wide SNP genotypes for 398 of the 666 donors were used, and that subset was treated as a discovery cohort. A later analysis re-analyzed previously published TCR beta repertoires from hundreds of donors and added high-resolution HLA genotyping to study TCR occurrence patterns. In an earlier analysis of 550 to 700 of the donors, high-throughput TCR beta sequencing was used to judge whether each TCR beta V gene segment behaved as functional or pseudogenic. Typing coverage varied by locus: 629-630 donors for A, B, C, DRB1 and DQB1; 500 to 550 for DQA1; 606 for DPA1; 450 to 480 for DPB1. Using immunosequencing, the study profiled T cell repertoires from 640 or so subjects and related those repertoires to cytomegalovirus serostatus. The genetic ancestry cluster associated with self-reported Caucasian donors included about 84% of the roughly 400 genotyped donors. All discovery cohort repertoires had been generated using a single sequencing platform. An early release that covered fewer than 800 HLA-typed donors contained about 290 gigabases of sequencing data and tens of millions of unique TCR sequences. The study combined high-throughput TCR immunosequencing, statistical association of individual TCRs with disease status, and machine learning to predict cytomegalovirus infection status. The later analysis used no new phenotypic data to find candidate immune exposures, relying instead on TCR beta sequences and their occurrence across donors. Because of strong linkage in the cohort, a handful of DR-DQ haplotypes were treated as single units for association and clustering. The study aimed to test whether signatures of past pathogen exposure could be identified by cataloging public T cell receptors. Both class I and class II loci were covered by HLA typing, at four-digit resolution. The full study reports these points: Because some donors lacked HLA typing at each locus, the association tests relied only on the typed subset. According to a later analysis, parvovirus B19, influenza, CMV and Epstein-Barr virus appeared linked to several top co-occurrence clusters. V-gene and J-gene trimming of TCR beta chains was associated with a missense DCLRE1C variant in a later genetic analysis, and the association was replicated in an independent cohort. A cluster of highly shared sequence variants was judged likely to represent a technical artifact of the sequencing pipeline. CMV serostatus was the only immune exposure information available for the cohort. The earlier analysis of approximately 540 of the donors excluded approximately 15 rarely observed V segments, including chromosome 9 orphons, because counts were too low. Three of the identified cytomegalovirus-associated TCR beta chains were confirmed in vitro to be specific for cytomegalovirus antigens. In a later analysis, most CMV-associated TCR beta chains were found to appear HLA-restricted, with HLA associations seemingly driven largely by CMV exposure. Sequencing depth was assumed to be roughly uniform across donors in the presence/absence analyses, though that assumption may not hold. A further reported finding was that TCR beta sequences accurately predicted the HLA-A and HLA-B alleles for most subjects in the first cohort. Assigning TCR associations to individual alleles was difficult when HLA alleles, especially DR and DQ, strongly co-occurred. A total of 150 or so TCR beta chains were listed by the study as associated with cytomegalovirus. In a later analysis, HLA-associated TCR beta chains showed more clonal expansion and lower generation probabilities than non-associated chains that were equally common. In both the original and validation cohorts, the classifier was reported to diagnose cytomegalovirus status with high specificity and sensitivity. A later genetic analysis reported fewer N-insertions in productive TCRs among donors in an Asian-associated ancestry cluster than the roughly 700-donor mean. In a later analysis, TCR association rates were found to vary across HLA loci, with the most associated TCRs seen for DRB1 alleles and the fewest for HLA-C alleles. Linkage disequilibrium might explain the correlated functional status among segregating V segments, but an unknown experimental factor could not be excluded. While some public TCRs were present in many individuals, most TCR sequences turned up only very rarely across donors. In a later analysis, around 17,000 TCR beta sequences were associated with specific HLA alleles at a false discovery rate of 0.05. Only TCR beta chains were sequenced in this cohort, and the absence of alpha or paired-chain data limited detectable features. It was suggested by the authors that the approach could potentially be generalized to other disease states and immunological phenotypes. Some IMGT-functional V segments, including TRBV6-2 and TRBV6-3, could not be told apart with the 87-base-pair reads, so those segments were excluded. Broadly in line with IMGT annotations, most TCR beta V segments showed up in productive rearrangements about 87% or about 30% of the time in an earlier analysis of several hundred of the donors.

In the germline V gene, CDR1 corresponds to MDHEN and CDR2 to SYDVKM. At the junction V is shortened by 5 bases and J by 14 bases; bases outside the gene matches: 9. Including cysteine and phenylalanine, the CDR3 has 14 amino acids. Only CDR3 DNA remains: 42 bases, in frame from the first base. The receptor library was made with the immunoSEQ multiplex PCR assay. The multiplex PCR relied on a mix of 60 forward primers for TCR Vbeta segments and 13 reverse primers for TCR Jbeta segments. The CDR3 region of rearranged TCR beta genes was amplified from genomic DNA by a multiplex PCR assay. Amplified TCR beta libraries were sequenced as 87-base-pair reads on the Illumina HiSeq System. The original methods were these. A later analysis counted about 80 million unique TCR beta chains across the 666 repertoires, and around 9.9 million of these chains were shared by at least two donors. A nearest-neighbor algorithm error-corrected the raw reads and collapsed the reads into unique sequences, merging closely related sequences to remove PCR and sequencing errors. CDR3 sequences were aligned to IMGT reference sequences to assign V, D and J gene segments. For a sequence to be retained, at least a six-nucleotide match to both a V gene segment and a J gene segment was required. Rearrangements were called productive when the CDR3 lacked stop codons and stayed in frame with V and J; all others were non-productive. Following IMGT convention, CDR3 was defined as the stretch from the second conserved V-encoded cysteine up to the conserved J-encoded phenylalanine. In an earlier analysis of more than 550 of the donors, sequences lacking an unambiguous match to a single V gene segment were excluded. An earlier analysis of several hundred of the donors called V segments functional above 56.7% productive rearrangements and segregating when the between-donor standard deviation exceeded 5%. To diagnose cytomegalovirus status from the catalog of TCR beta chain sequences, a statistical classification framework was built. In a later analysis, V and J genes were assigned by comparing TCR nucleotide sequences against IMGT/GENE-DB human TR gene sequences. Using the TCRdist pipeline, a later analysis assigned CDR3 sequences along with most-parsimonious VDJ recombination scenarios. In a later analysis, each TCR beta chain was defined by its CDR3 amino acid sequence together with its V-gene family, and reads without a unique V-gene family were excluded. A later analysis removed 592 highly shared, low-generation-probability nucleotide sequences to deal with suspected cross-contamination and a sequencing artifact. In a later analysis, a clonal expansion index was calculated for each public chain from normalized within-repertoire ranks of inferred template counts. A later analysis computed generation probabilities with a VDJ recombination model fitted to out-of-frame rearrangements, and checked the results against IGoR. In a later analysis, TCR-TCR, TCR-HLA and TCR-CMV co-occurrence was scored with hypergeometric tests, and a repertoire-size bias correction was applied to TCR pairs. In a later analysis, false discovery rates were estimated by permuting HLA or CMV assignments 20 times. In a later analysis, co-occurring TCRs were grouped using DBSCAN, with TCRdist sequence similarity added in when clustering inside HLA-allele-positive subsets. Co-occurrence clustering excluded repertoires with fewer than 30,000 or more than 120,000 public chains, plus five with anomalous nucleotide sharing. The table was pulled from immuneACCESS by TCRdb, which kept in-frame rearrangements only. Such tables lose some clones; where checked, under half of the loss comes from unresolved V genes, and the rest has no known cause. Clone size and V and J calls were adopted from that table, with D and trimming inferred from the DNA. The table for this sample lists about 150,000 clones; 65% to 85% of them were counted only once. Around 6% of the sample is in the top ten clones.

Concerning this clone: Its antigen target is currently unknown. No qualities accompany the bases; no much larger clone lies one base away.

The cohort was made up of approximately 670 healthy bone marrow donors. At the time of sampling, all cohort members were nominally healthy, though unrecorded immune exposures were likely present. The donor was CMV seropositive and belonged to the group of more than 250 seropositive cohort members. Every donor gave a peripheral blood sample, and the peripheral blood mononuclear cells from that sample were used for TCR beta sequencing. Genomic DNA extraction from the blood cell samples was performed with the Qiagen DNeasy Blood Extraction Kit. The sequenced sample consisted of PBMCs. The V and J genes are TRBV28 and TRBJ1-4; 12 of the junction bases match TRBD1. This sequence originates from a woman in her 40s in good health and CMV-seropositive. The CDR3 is CASSPGQGALGLFF. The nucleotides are TGTGCCAGCAGTCCGGGACAGGGGGCCCTGGGGCTGTTTTTT.